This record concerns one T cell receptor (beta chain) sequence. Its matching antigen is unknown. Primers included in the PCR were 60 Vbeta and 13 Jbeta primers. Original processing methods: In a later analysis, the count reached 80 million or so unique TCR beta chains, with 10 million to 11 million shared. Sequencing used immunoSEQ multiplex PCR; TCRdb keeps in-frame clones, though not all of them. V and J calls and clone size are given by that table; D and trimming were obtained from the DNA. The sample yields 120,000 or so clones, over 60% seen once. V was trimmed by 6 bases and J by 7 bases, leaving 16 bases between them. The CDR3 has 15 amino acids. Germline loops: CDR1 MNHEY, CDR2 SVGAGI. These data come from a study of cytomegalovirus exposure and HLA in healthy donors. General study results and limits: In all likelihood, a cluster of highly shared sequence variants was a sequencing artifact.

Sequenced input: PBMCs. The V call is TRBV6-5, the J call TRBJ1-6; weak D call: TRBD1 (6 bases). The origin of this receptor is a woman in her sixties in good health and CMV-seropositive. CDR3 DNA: TGTGCCAGCAGCTATCTGGGACACGGGAATTCACCCCTCCACTTT. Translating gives CASSYLGHGNSPLHF.